This TCR beta chain was recorded in a study of shared clonotypes between healthy human individuals. Across the study: Contributing individuals were two females and a few males aged 18 to 49. Overall study findings and caveats: Genetic and exposure-history diversity was limited by the small donor number. Investigators expected sequencing depth to affect clonotype sharing among donors.

A word on this clone: The antigen remains undetermined.

Original processing methods: ImmunoSEQ yielded junction-only sequences lacking quality scores, so filtering differed. Only in-frame clones appear in the TCRdb table, and some are missing; sequencing was by immunoSEQ multiplex PCR. V, J and clone size reflect that table, while D and trimming were determined from the DNA. This repertoire shows 400,000 to 500,000 clones, roughly 85% found once; its top ten account for roughly 12%. The germline gives CDR1 SGDLS, CDR2 YYNGEE. V dropped 4 bases and J dropped 2 bases, with 6 bases sitting between them. The CDR3 loop spans 13 amino acids. The origin of this receptor is a middle-aged woman in good health. Some clones in this sample may be carry-over from other donors' samples. The rearrangement joins TRBV9 to TRBJ1-4, with D perhaps matching TRBD1 (5 bases). Material for sequencing was PBMCs. The CDR3 is CASSRQTNEKLFF. The CDR3, as DNA: TGTGCCAGCAGCAGACAGACTAATGAAAAACTGTTTTTT.